This TCR beta chain derives from a study of identical twins. General observations from the study: There is a chance that invariant MAIT and iNKT cells partially muddied zero-insertion analyses. These conclusions were based on statistical analysis (cross-sectional, not following the same donors). Fewer insertions characterized abundant cord blood beta clonotypes, whereas memory repertoires showed none.

Using its own MiXCR run on the 5' RACE reads, TCRdb lists one record per CDR3 protein. The data contain approximately 590,000 distinct CDR3 sequences, 9.5% to 10% of them singletons. This clonotype has a handful of counts. The antigen is undetermined. V lost 6 bases to trimming and J lost 3 bases; unmatched junction nucleotides: 8. The CDR3 is 15 amino acids. Germline lookup yields CDR1 MNHNS and CDR2 SASEGT. These data also formed part of another study, on yellow fever vaccine responses in identical twins. That paper notes: Twins reportedly showed a vaccine T cell response that seemed partly convergent and partly personalized.

The TCR was taken from a woman aged 18-29 years in good health. Sequenced sample: PBMCs. The chain links TRBV6-1 to TRBJ2-1, with 7 bases aligning to TRBD1. The CDR3 here is CASRRNRGFYNEQFF. CDR3 DNA sequence: TGTGCCAGCAGGCGGAACAGGGGCTTCTACAATGAGCAGTTCTTC.